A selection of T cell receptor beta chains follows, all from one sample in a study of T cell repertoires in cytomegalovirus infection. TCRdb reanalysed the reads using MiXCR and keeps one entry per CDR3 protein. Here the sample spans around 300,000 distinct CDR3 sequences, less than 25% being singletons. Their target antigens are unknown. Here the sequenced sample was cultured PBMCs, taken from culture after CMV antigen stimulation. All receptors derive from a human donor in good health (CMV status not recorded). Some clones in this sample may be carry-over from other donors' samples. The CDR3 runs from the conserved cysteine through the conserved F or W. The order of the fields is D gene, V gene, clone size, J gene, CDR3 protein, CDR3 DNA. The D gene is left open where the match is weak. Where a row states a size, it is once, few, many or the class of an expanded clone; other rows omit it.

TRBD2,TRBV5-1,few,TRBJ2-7,CASRWTSGGYEQYF,TGCGCCAGCAGATGGACTAGCGGGGGCTACGAGCAGTACTTC
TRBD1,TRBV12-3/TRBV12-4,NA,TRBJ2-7,CASSARTGGYEQYF,TGTGCCAGCAGTGCCCGGACAGGGGGCTACGAGCAGTACTTC
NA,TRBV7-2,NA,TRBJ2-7,CASSLPAAGDLYEQYF,TGTGCCAGCAGCTTACCCGCGGCGGGCGATCTCTACGAGCAGTACTTC
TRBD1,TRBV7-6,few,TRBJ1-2,CASSYGQGAHYGYTF,TGTGCCAGCAGCTACGGACAGGGGGCACACTATGGCTACACCTTC
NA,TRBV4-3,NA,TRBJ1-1,CASSQSQNRDTEAFF,TGCGCCAGCAGCCAATCGCAGAATCGGGACACCGAAGCTTTCTTT
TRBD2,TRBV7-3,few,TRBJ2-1,CASSLQPYPIAGGSHNEQFF,TGTGCCAGCAGCTTACAACCGTACCCAATAGCGGGAGGGAGCCACAATGAGCAGTTCTTC
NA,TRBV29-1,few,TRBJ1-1,CSVARATEAFF,TGCAGCGTTGCCAGGGCCACTGAAGCTTTCTTT
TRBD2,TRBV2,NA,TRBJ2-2,CASRERETNTGELFF,TGTGCCAGCAGGGAGCGGGAAACCAACACCGGGGAGCTGTTTTTT
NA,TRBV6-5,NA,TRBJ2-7,CASSMTDPGSEQYF,TGTGCCAGCAGTATGACGGACCCGGGGAGTGAGCAGTACTTC
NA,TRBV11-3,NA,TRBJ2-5,CASSFLTGIQETQYF,TGTGCCAGCAGCTTTCTAACAGGGATCCAAGAGACCCAGTACTTC
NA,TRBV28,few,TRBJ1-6,CASRPGRLNSPLHF,TGTGCCAGCAGGCCGGGACGGCTCAATTCACCCCTCCACTTT
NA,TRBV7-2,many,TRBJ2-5,CASNLVGGDGTQYF,TGTGCCAGCAACCTGGTAGGGGGGGATGGGACCCAGTACTTC
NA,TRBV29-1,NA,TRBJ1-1,CSVEPLLTPNTEAFF,TGCAGCGTTGAACCATTACTTACACCGAACACTGAAGCTTTCTTT
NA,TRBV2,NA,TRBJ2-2,CASSENGANTGELFF,TGTGCCAGCAGTGAGAACGGGGCCAACACCGGGGAGCTGTTTTTT
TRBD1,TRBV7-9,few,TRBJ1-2,CASSLETGDGYTF,TGTGCCAGCAGCTTAGAGACAGGGGACGGCTACACCTTC
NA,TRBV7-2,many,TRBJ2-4,CASYPEAVFPRAKNIQYF,TGTGCCAGCTACCCCGAGGCCGTATTCCCCAGGGCCAAAAACATTCAGTACTTC
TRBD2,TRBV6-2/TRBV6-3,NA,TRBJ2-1,CASSPVWAGGGNEQFF,TGTGCCAGCAGCCCCGTCTGGGCGGGAGGAGGGAATGAGCAGTTCTTC
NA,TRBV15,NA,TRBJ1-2,CATSRDRGASVGYTF,TGTGCCACCAGCAGAGATCGGGGAGCAAGCGTGGGCTACACCTTC
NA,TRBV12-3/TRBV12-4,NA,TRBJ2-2,CASSLSGSGELFF,TGTGCCAGCAGCCTATCGGGGTCCGGGGAGCTGTTTTTT
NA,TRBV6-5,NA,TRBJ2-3,CASSKRSGLTDTQYF,TGTGCCAGCAGTAAAAGGTCAGGGCTCACAGATACGCAGTATTTT
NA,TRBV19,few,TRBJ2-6,CASGPGANVLTF,TGTGCCAGTGGTCCGGGGGCCAACGTCCTGACTTTC
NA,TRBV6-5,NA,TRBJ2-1,CASSYSNRGNEQFF,TGTGCCAGCAGTTACTCGAATCGGGGCAATGAGCAGTTCTTC
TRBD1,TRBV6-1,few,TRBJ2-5,CASSWTGMGETQYF,TGTGCCAGCAGTTGGACAGGGATGGGGGAGACCCAGTACTTC
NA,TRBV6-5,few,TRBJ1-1,CASSKGELNTEAFF,TGTGCCAGCAGTAAAGGCGAACTGAACACTGAAGCTTTCTTT
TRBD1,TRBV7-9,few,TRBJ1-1,CASSPRGTGRTEAFF,TGTGCCAGCAGCCCACGCGGGACAGGGAGGACTGAAGCTTTCTTT
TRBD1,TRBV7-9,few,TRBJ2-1,CASSPDPRTGAISYNEQFF,TGTGCCAGCAGCCCCGACCCTCGGACAGGCGCGATCTCCTACAATGAGCAGTTCTTC
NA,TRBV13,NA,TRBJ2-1,CASSLLSAGYNEQFF,TGTGCCAGCAGCCTCTTATCTGCGGGGTACAATGAGCAGTTCTTC
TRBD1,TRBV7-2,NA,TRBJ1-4,CASSERTGEFNEKLFF,TGTGCCAGCAGCGAGCGGACAGGAGAATTTAATGAAAAACTGTTTTTT
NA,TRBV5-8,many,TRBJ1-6,CASSLSTASSYNSPLHF,TGTGCCAGCAGCTTGTCGACAGCTAGCTCCTATAATTCACCCCTCCACTTT